A single sample is the source of the 14 T cell receptor beta chains below, sequenced in a study of vaccination and CD4 T cells after COVID-19. Treatment specified: roughly 10-day PBMC culture with coronavirus spike peptide pools or control peptides (ViraFEST assay). Their target antigens are unknown. The Oncomine TCR Beta short-read assay was applied to DNA of cultured CD4+ T cells. TCRdb recomputed calls from the PCR reads with MiXCR, one row per CDR3 protein. In the table there are fewer than 15,000 distinct CDR3 sequences, about 56% of which are singletons. The sequencing here drew on CD4+ T cells from blood, cultured in vitro, taken before SARS-CoV-2 vaccination. The receptors come from a human donor who had recovered from COVID-19.

The chain carries TRBV2 and TRBJ1-6; 7 nucleotides agree with TRBD1. Germline assignment: CDR1 SNHLY and CDR2 FYNNEI. This CDR3 comprises 13 residues. The trim removed 10 bases at V and 6 bases at J, leaving 6 bases unmatched. CDR3 residues: CATKGQTNSPLHF. CDR3 coding DNA: TGTGCCACCAAGGGACAGACTAATTCACCCCTCCACTTT.

The chain uses TRBV7-2 and TRBJ2-7; TRBD2 might be the D (6 bases). CDR1 SGHTA and CDR2 FQGNSA come from the germline V gene. V was trimmed by 5 bases and J by 2 bases, leaving 16 bases between them. CDR3 length: 15 residues. The CDR3 is CASSVDGLRAYEQYF. The CDR3 DNA reads as TGTGCCAGCAGCGTAGACGGACTACGAGCCTACGAGCAGTACTTC.

The chain recombines TRBV19 with TRBJ1-5; maybe TRBD1 (5 bases). V lost 3 bases and J lost 2, with 11 bases in between. Germline values: CDR1 LNHDA, CDR2 SQIVND (reference sequence). CDR3 length: 15 residues. The CDR3 spells CASSISQGGNQPQHF. DNA for the CDR3: TGTGCCAGTAGTATCTCTCAGGGTGGCAATCAGCCCCAGCATTTT.

This clonotype was detected only once. V usage is TRBV7-2 and J usage is TRBJ2-5; 9 bases match TRBD2. CDR1 is SGHTA, CDR2 FQGNSA, per germline. This CDR3 has 16 residues. J was trimmed by 4 bases and V by 5 bases; bases with no gene match: 11. CDR3 nucleotides: TGTGCCAGCAGCGTGGGCGGGGGGGCCGTAAGAGAGACCCAGTACTTC. The encoded protein is CASSVGGGAVRETQYF.

This chain's CDR3 is CSVGPGFNTEAFF. CDR3 nucleotide sequence: TGCAGCGTTGGGCCAGGTTTCAACACTGAAGCTTTCTTT. This chain connects TRBV29-1 to TRBJ1-1; D gene uncertain. CDR1 SQVTM and CDR2 ANQGSEA come from the germline V gene. Between the trimmed V and J ends, which lost 4 bases and 2 bases, there was a span of 11 bases. The length of the CDR3 is 13 residues. Variable domain in full (rest from reference TRBV29-1 and TRBJ1-1): SAVISQKPSRDICQRGTSLTIQCQVDSQVTMMFWYRQQPGQSLTLIATANQGSEATYESGFVIDKFPISRPNLTFSTLTVSNMSPEDSSIYLCSVGPGFNTEAFFGQGTRLTVV.

The rearrangement uses TRBV20-1 and TRBJ2-7; D unresolved. Germline values: CDR1 DFQATT, CDR2 SNEGSKA (reference sequence). This CDR3 has 14 amino acids. The V and J ends lost 3 bases and 4 bases respectively, with 16 bases between them. CDR3 sequence reads: CSASSPLRWYEQYF. For the CDR3, the DNA is TGCAGTGCTAGTTCCCCCCTGCGCTGGTACGAGCAGTACTTC.

This CDR3 is CASSLYSQPYEQYF. The CDR3 coding sequence is TGTGCCAGCAGCTTATACAGCCAACCCTACGAGCAGTACTTC. The chain couples TRBV7-3 to TRBJ2-7, with D uncertain. V was cut by 2 bases and J by 2 bases, with 10 bases left in between. The CDR3 is 14 residues long. CDR1 SGHTA and CDR2 FQGTGA come from the germline V gene.

V is TRBV20-1 and J is TRBJ2-3, with D perhaps matching TRBD1 or TRBD2 (5 bases each). This CDR3 contains 16 residues. In germline, CDR1 is DFQATT, CDR2 SNEGSKA (reference sequence). With 0 bases removed from V and 4 bases from J, the gap between germline ends came to 17 bases. The CDR3 sequence is CSARDPKRGPSDTQYF. CDR3 in DNA: TGCAGTGCTAGAGATCCTAAGAGGGGCCCATCAGATACGCAGTATTTT.

The CDR3 nucleotides read TGTGCCAGCAGTTTGCTGGGACAGGGGGTCAATGAGCAGTTCTTC. It encodes CASSLLGQGVNEQFF. This chain connects TRBV28 to TRBJ2-1, with TRBD1 identical over 11 bases. The CDR3 covers 15 residues. The junction had 4 bases not matched to a gene; V was cut back by 3 bases and J by 6 bases. Germline V lookup: CDR1 MDHEN, CDR2 SYDVKM. The variable domain in full, with the rest retrieved from reference TRBV28 and TRBJ2-1, is DVKVTQSSRYLVKRTGEKVFLECVQDMDHENMFWYRQDPGLGLRLIYFSYDVKMKEKGDIPEGYSVSREKKERFSLILESASTNQTSMYLCASSLLGQGVNEQFFGPGTRLTVL.

This clonotype was seen only once. The chain couples TRBV20-1 to TRBJ1-1; D gene unclear. Germline V gene lookup returns CDR1 DFQATT and CDR2 SNEGSKA (reference sequence). V was trimmed by 0 bases and J by 5 bases, leaving 13 bases between them. This CDR3 is 14 amino acids long. The CDR3 sequence is CSARDPPIRTEAFF. The CDR3 DNA reads TGCAGTGCTAGAGATCCTCCGATCCGGACTGAAGCTTTCTTT.

The chain has TRBV15 and TRBJ1-3; D not certain. This CDR3 has 16 residues. From germline, CDR1 is LNHNV and CDR2 YYDKDF (reference sequence). Trimming cost V 3 bases and J 0 bases, with 12 bases left between them. CDR3: CATSSAPDHSGNTIYF. CDR3 sequence (DNA): TGTGCCACCAGCAGTGCCCCGGACCACTCTGGAAACACCATATATTTT.

There are a few counts of this clonotype. This sequence joins TRBV2 and TRBJ1-2; weak D call: TRBD1 (6 bases). Germline V CDR1 and CDR2: SNHLY, FYNNEI. This CDR3 contains 14 residues. V was clipped by 5 bases and J by 7 bases, with 17 bases between them. CDR3 region: CASSRKQGSRGYTF. The CDR3 DNA reads as TGTGCCAGCAGTCGTAAGCAGGGGTCTCGTGGCTACACCTTC. Variable domain in full (rest from reference TRBV2 and TRBJ1-2): EPEVTQTPSHQVTQMGQEVILRCVPISNHLYFYWYRQILGQKVEFLVSFYNNEISEKSEIFDDQFSVERPDGSNFTLKIRSTKLEDSAMYFCASSRKQGSRGYTFGSGTRLTVV.

The J gene is TRBJ1-2, the V gene TRBV28, with 9 bases that match TRBD1. This CDR3 comprises 15 residues. Germline V lookup: CDR1 MDHEN, CDR2 SYDVKM. With 6 bases clipped from V and 4 bases from J, the junction kept 9 bases outside the gene matches. The CDR3 reads CASSFGTGNAYGYTF. The CDR3 DNA reads TGTGCCAGCAGCTTTGGGACAGGGAATGCCTATGGCTACACCTTC.

The chain links TRBV6-2 or TRBV6-3 to TRBJ2-5; the D is unclear. The germline V and J ends were trimmed by 0 bases and 4 bases, with 9 bases remaining between them. CDR1 MNHEY and CDR2 SVGEGT come from the germline V gene. The CDR3 runs to 14 residues. CDR3 DNA: TGTGCCAGCAGTTACTCGTTTGGTGGAGAGACCCAGTACTTC. The encoded protein is CASSYSFGGETQYF.